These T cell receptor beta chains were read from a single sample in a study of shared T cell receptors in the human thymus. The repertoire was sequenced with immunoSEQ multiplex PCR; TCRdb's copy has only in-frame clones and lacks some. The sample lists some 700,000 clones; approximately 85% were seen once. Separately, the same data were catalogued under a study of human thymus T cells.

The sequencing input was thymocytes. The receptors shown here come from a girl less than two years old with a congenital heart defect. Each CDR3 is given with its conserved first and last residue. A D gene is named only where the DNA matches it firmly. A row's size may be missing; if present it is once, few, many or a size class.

CDR3aa: CASSPPGRVRAFNYEQYF
CDR3nt: TGTGCCAGCTCACCACCCGGCAGGGTTCGAGCCTTTAACTACGAGCAGTACTTC
d_gene: -
j_gene: TRBJ2-7
abundance: -
v_gene: TRBV18

CDR3aa: CAGFDRGDLYGYTF
CDR3nt: TGTGCCGGATTTGACAGGGGCGACCTCTATGGCTACACCTTC
d_gene: TRBD1
j_gene: TRBJ1-2
abundance: -
v_gene: TRBV6-1

CDR3aa: CASSDSVTYEQYF
CDR3nt: TGTGCCAGTAGCGACAGTGTGACCTACGAGCAGTACTTC
d_gene: -
j_gene: TRBJ2-7
abundance: -
v_gene: TRBV19

CDR3aa: CASSEPWQNTGELFF
CDR3nt: TGTGCCAGCAGTGAACCCTGGCAGAACACCGGGGAGCTGTTTTTT
d_gene: -
j_gene: TRBJ2-2
abundance: once
v_gene: TRBV6-1

CDR3aa: CASSQGGLVGPYEQYF
CDR3nt: TGCGCCAGCAGCCAAGGGGGACTCGTCGGACCCTACGAGCAGTACTTC
d_gene: -
j_gene: TRBJ2-7
abundance: once
v_gene: TRBV4-3

CDR3aa: CSVVIWSLSTEAFF
CDR3nt: TGCAGCGTTGTAATATGGAGTTTATCCACTGAAGCTTTCTTT
d_gene: -
j_gene: TRBJ1-1
abundance: -
v_gene: TRBV29-1

CDR3aa: CASSPDRRRTNEKLFF
CDR3nt: TGCGCCAGCAGCCCAGACCGGCGGAGAACTAATGAAAAACTGTTTTTT
d_gene: -
j_gene: TRBJ1-4
abundance: -
v_gene: TRBV5-1

CDR3aa: CASSERTGVTGELFF
CDR3nt: TGTGCCAGCAGTGAAAGGACAGGGGTCACCGGGGAGCTGTTTTTT
d_gene: TRBD1
j_gene: TRBJ2-2
abundance: -
v_gene: TRBV6-1

CDR3aa: CARSLGGINGYTF
CDR3nt: TGTGCCAGAAGCTTAGGAGGGATAAATGGCTACACCTTC
d_gene: -
j_gene: TRBJ1-2
abundance: -
v_gene: TRBV5-3

CDR3aa: CASSLDRGQKESNSPLHF
CDR3nt: TGTGCCAGCAGTTTAGACAGGGGGCAGAAGGAAAGTAATTCACCCCTCCACTTT
d_gene: TRBD1
j_gene: TRBJ1-6
abundance: -
v_gene: TRBV28

CDR3aa: CARGGIAGPDTQYF
CDR3nt: TGTGCCAGGGGGGGGATCGCGGGTCCGGATACGCAGTATTTT
d_gene: TRBD2
j_gene: TRBJ2-3
abundance: -
v_gene: TRBV2

CDR3aa: CASRRNRGRGTFF
CDR3nt: TGTGCCAGCAGGAGAAACAGGGGTCGGGGAACTTTCTTT
d_gene: TRBD1
j_gene: TRBJ1-1
abundance: -
v_gene: TRBV13

CDR3aa: CASSPRLVNQGSSSYNEQFF
CDR3nt: TGTGCCAGCTCACCACGGTTGGTGAATCAGGGGTCGAGCTCCTACAATGAGCAGTTCTTC
d_gene: -
j_gene: TRBJ2-1
abundance: -
v_gene: TRBV18

CDR3aa: CAWSVRQGSRGYGYTF
CDR3nt: TGTGCCTGGAGTGTACGGCAGGGGAGTAGAGGCTATGGCTACACCTTC
d_gene: -
j_gene: TRBJ1-2
abundance: -
v_gene: TRBV30

CDR3aa: CASSQAVVKGRVEQYF
CDR3nt: TGCGCCAGCAGCCAAGCTGTCGTCAAGGGGAGGGTCGAGCAGTACTTC
d_gene: TRBD2
j_gene: TRBJ2-7
abundance: -
v_gene: TRBV4-1

CDR3aa: CASSNPGQLLLPSSSYTF
CDR3nt: TGCGCCAGCAGCAACCCGGGACAACTACTTCTACCATCATCCTCTTACACCTTC
d_gene: -
j_gene: TRBJ1-2
abundance: -
v_gene: TRBV5-1

CDR3aa: CASSLRGEAFF
CDR3nt: TGTGCCAGCAGCCTTCGAGGTGAAGCTTTCTTT
d_gene: -
j_gene: TRBJ1-1
abundance: -
v_gene: TRBV7-9

CDR3aa: CASSLGGEAEAFF
CDR3nt: TGCGCCAGCAGCTTGGGGGGCGAGGCTGAAGCTTTCTTT
d_gene: -
j_gene: TRBJ1-1
abundance: -
v_gene: TRBV5-1

CDR3aa: CASSRQGSDTEAFF
CDR3nt: TGTGCCAGCAGTAGACAGGGGTCGGACACTGAAGCTTTCTTT
d_gene: TRBD1
j_gene: TRBJ1-1
abundance: -
v_gene: TRBV6-1

CDR3aa: CASSSHGLAGVDEQFF
CDR3nt: TGTGCCAGCAGCTCGCATGGGTTAGCGGGGGTCGATGAGCAGTTCTTC
d_gene: TRBD2
j_gene: TRBJ2-1
abundance: -
v_gene: TRBV5-6

CDR3aa: CASSLSRVDTGELFF
CDR3nt: TGTGCCAGCAGTTTATCCAGGGTAGACACCGGGGAGCTGTTTTTT
d_gene: -
j_gene: TRBJ2-2
abundance: -
v_gene: TRBV27

CDR3aa: CASSLQGTSPLHF
CDR3nt: TGTGCCAGCAGTTTACAGGGAACTTCACCCCTCCACTTT
d_gene: -
j_gene: TRBJ1-6
abundance: -
v_gene: TRBV28

CDR3aa: CASSSGGLGSTEAFF
CDR3nt: TGTGCCAGCAGCTCCGGGGGGTTGGGGAGCACTGAAGCTTTCTTT
d_gene: -
j_gene: TRBJ1-1
abundance: -
v_gene: TRBV11-2

CDR3aa: CATSSFPVDRNYGYTF
CDR3nt: TGTGCCACCAGCAGCTTTCCAGTCGACAGAAACTATGGCTACACCTTC
d_gene: -
j_gene: TRBJ1-2
abundance: -
v_gene: TRBV15

CDR3aa: CASSHHRLTGSNQPQHF
CDR3nt: TGTGCCAGCAGCCACCACCGACTCACAGGGAGCAATCAGCCCCAGCATTTT
d_gene: -
j_gene: TRBJ1-5
abundance: once
v_gene: TRBV5-6

CDR3aa: CASTPARENYGYTF
CDR3nt: TGTGCCAGTACCCCTGCGCGGGAGAACTATGGCTACACCTTC
d_gene: -
j_gene: TRBJ1-2
abundance: -
v_gene: TRBV19

CDR3aa: CASSPRGLEQYF
CDR3nt: TGTGCCAGCAGCCCTAGGGGGCTTGAGCAGTACTTC
d_gene: TRBD1
j_gene: TRBJ2-5
abundance: -
v_gene: TRBV5-6